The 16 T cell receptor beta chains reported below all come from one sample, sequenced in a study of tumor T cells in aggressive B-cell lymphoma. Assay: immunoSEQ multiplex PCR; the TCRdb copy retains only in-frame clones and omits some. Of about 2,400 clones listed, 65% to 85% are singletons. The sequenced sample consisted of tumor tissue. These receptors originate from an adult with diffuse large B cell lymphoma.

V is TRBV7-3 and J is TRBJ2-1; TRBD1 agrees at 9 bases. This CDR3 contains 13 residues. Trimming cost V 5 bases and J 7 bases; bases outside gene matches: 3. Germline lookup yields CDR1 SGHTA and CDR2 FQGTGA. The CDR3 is CASSQGTGNEQFF. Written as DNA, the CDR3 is TGTGCCAGCAGCCAAGGGACAGGGAATGAGCAGTTCTTC.

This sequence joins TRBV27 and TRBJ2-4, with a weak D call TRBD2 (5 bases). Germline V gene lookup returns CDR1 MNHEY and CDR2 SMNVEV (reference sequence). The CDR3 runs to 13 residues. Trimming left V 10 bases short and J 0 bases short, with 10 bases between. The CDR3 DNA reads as TGTGCCACTCGTGGACTAGCCAAAAACATTCAGTACTTC. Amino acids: CATRGLAKNIQYF.

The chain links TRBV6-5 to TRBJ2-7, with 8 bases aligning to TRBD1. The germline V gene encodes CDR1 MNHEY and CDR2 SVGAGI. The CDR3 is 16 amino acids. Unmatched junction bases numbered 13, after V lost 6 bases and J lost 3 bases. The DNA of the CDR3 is TGTGCCAGCAGCTACGAAAGGGGACAGGCGATCTACGAGCAGTACTTC. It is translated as CASSYERGQAIYEQYF.

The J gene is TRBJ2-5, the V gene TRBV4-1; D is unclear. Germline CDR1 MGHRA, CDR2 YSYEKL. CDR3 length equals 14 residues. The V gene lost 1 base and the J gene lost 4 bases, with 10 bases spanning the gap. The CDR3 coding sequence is TGCGCCAGCAGCCAAGGAGTTTTTGGAGAGACCCAGTACTTC. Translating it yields CASSQGVFGETQYF.

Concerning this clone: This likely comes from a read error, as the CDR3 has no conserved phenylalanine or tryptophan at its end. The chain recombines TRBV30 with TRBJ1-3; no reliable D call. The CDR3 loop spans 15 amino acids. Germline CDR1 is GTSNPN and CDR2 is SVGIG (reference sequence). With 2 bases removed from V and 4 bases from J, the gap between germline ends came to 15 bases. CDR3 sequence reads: CAWSWVKTGGNTIYS. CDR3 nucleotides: TGTGCCTGGAGTTGGGTCAAAACGGGGGGAAACACCATATATTCT.

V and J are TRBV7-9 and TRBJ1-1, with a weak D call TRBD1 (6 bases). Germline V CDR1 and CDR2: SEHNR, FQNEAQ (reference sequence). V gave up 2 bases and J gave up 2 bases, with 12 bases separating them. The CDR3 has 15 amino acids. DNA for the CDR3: TGTGCCAGCAGCTTACCGGAACAGGGTAACACTGAAGCTTTCTTT. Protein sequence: CASSLPEQGNTEAFF.

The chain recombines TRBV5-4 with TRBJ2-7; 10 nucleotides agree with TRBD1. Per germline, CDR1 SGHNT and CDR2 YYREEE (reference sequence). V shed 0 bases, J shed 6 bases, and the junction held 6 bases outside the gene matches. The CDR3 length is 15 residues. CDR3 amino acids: CASSLVGTGDSEQYF. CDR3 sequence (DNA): TGTGCCAGCAGCTTGGTAGGGACAGGGGACTCCGAGCAGTACTTC. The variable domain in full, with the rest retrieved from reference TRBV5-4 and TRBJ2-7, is ETGVTQSPTHLIKTRGQQVTLRCSSQSGHNTVSWYQQALGQGPQFIFQYYREEENGRGNFPPRFSGLQFPNYSSELNVNALELDDSALYLCASSLVGTGDSEQYFGPGTRLTVT.

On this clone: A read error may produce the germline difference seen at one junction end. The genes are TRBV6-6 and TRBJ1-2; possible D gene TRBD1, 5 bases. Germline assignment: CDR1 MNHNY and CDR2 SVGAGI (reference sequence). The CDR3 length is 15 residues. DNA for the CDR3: TGTGCCAGCAGCCCCCCGGGGGGGGAGAACTATGGTTACACCTTC. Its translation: CASSPPGGENYGYTF.

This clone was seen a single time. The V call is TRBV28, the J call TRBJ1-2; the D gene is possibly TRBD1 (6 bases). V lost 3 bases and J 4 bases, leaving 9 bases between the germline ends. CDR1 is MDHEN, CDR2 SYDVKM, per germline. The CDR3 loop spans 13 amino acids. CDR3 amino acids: CASSLADSYGYTF. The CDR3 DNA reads TGTGCCAGCAGTTTGGCGGACAGCTATGGCTACACCTTC.

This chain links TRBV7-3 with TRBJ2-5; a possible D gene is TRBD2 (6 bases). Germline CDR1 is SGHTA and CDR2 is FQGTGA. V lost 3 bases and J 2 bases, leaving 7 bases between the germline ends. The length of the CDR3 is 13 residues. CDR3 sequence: CASSFGGQETQYF. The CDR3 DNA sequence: TGTGCCAGCAGCTTTGGAGGGCAAGAGACCCAGTACTTC.

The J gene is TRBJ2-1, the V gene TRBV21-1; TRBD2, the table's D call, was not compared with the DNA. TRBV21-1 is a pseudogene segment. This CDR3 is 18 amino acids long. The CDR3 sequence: CASSKVGSDARSYNEQFF. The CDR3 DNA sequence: TGTGCCAGCAGCAAAGTCGGGTCAGACGCCCGCTCCTACAATGAGCAGTTCTTC.

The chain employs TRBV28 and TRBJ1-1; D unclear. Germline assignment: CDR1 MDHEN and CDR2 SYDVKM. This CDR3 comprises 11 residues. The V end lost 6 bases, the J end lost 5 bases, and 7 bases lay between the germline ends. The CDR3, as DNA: TGTGCCAGCAGCGCAGGAACTGAAGCTTTCTTT. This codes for CASSAGTEAFF.

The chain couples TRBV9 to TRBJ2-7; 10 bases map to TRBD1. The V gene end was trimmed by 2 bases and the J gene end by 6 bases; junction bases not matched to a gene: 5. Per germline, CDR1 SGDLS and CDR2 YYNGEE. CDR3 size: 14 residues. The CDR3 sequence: CASSVDRGPSEQYF. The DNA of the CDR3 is TGTGCCAGCAGCGTCGACAGGGGGCCCTCCGAGCAGTACTTC. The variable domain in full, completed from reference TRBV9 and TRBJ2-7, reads DSGVTQTPKHLITATGQRVTLRCSPRSGDLSVYWYQQSLDQGLQFLIQYYNGEERAKGNILERFSAQQFPDLHSELNLSSLELGDSALYFCASSVDRGPSEQYFGPGTRLTVT.

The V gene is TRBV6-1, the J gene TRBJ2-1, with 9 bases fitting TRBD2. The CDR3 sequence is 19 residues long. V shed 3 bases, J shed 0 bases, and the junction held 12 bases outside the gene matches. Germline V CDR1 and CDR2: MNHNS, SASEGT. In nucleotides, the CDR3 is TGTGCCAGCAGTGACCTTGGTCTAGCGGGGAGGAGCTCCTACAATGAGCAGTTCTTC. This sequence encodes CASSDLGLAGRSSYNEQFF.

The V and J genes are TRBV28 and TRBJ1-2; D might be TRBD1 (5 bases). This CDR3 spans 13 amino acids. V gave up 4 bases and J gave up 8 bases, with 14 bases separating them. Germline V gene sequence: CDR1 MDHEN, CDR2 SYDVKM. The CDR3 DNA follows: TGTGCCAGCAGTTCCCAGGGTCCCGGGGGCTACACCTTC. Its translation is CASSSQGPGGYTF.

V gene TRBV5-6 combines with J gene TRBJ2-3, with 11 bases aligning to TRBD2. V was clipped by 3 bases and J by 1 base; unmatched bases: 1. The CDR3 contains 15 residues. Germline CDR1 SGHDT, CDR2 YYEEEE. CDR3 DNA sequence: TGTGCCAGCAGCTATAGCGGGAGGGGCACAGATACGCAGTATTTT. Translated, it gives CASSYSGRGTDTQYF.